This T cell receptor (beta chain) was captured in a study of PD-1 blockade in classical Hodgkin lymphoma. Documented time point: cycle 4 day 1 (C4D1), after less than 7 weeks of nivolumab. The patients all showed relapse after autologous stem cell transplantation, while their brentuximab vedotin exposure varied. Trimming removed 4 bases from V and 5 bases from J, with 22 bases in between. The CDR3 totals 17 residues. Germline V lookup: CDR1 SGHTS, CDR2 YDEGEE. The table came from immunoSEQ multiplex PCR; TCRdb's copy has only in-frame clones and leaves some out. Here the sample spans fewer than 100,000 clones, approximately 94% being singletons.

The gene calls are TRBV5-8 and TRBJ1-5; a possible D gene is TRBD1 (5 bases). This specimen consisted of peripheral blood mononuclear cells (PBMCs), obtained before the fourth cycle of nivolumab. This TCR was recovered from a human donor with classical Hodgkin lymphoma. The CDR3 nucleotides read TGTGCCAGCAGCCAGAGTCCGGGCCCCGTCAGGGATCAGCCCCAGCATTTT. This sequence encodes CASSQSPGPVRDQPQHF.